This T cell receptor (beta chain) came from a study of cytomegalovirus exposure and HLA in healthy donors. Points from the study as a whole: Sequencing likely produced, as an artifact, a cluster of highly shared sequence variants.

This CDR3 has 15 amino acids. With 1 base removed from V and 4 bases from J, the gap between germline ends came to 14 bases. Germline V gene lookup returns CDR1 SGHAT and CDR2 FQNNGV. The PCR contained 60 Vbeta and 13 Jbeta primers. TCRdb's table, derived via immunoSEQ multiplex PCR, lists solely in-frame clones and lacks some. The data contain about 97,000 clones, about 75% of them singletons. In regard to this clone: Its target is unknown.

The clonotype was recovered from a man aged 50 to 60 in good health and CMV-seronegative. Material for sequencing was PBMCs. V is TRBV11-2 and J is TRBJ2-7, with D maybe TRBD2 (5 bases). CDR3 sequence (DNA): TGTGCCAGCAGCTTAGGAACCCAGACTACTTACGAGCAGTACTTC. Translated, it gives CASSLGTQTTYEQYF.